The present entry profiles one TCR beta chain with its context. The data derive from a study of Graves' ophthalmopathy and Graves' hyperthyroidism. As the template, RNA transcripts were used to amplify TCR beta CDR3 regions. First-round RT-PCR with HTBI primers preceded a second-round multiplex PCR. TCRdb fed the multiplex PCR reads into MiXCR, producing one record per CDR3 protein. The sample has about 160,000 distinct CDR3 sequences; more than 30% are singletons. From germline, CDR1 is LNHDA and CDR2 SQIVND (reference sequence). The CDR3 is 12 amino acids. Between the trimmed V and J ends, which lost 4 bases and 1 base, there was a span of 4 bases.

The clonotype was recovered from a woman between 40 and 55 years old with Graves' ophthalmopathy. The V call is TRBV19, the J call TRBJ1-1; D not certain. The source material was peripheral blood. CDR3 coding DNA: TGTGCCAGTAGTAGGGAGAACACTGAAGCTTTCTTT. Its protein product is CASSRENTEAFF.